This T cell receptor (beta chain) originates from a study of spatial heterogeneity in lung cancer. In its sample, this clonotype was seen a few times. TCRdb reprocessed the 5' RACE reads via MiXCR and lists one record per CDR3 protein. In the table there are about 3,200 distinct CDR3 sequences, approximately 15% of which are singletons. Time point indicated: sample taken at primary tumor resection. No cell sorting; template was whole RNA from tumor, lung tissue or PBMC. Sample: PBMCs, taken at surgery. The source is a female donor with early-stage non-small cell lung cancer.

The CDR3 nucleotides read TGTGCCAGCAGAGGGAAAACTAGTAGCGGTGAGCAGTTCTTC. Protein sequence: CASRGKTSSGEQFF. The chain couples TRBV5-4 to TRBJ2-1; possible D gene TRBD2, 6 bases. The V and J ends lost 5 bases and 9 bases respectively, with 18 bases between them. CDR3 length: 14 amino acids. The V gene's germline CDR1 is SGHNT and CDR2 YYREEE (reference sequence).